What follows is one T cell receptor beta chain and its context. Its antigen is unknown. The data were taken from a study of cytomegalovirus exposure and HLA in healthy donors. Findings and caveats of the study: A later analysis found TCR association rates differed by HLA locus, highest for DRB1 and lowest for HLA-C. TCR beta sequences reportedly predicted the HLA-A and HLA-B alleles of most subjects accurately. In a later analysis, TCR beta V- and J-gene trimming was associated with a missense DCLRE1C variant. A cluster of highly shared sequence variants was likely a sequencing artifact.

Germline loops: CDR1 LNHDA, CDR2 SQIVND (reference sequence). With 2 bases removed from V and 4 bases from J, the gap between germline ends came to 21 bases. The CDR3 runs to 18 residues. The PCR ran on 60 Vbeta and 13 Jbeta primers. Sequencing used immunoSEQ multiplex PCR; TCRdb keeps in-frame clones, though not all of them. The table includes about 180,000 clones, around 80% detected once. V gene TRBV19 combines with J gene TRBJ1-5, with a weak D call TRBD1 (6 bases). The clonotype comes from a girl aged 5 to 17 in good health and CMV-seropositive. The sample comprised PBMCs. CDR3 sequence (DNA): TGTGCCAGTAGTATACTGGTTTTCGGCAGGGGAGTTAATCAGCCCCAGCATTTT. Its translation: CASSILVFGRGVNQPQHF.